The clone carrying this T cell receptor beta chain has at least ten counts. Its antigen is currently unknown. The data are from a study of CD8 T cells in ankylosing spondylitis. Study results and caveats: Typical of ankylosing spondylitis blood, it appeared, was a TCR beta motif of under 10 highly homologous variants. Matched synovial fluid from ankylosing spondylitis patients was reported to be enriched for disease-linked clones. A number of the motif variants had already been described in reactive arthritis synovial fluid and blood.

TCRdb reprocessed the 5' RACE reads via MiXCR and lists one record per CDR3 protein. This sample yields 150,000 or so distinct CDR3 sequences, of which roughly a third are seen a single time; 5.5% to 7.5% belongs to the top ten. The J segment lost 5 bases and the V segment lost 4 bases, leaving 6 bases of the junction unmatched. The CDR3 consists of 16 residues. Germline V lookup: CDR1 SGHTA, CDR2 FQGNSA. The receptor was isolated from a male donor with ankylosing spondylitis. Input material: synovial fluid, either unsorted or a sorted T cell fraction (not recorded which). The chain couples TRBV7-2 to TRBJ1-6; 9 bases are a match to TRBD1. This CDR3 reads CASSSPGQGNNSPLHF. As DNA, the CDR3 is TGTGCCAGCAGCTCTCCGGGACAGGGAAATAATTCACCCCTCCACTTT. The variable domain in full, with the rest retrieved from reference TRBV7-2 and TRBJ1-6, is GAGVSQSPSNKVTEKGKDVELRCDPISGHTALYWYRQSLGQGLEFLIYFQGNSAPDKSGLPSDRFSAERTGGSVSTLTIQRTQQEDSAVYLCASSSPGQGNNSPLHFGNGTRLTVT.